Below are 18 T cell receptor beta chains sequenced from a single sample in a study of T-cell reconstitution after alpha-beta-depleted transplantation in children. Unique molecular identifiers were incorporated during preparation of the TCRbeta library. TCRdb re-called the PCR reads through MiXCR, storing one row per CDR3 protein. The sample yields approximately 520,000 distinct CDR3 sequences, around a third seen once. Sequencing used PBMCs from the stem cell graft donor, obtained from the stem cell graft. All receptors derive from a human donor who donated a stem cell graft to a child with aplastic anemia.

This clonotype came up a few times. V usage is TRBV24-1 and J usage is TRBJ2-3, with 10 bases that match TRBD1. Trimming removed 9 bases from V and 6 bases from J; junction bases left unmatched: 11. The CDR3 has 15 residues. The germline V gene encodes CDR1 KGHDR and CDR2 SFDVKD. CDR3 sequence (DNA): TGTGCCACCGGAGGGCCGGGACAGGGGATGGATACGCAGTATTTT. It codes for CATGGPGQGMDTQYF.

In its sample, this clonotype was seen a few times. CDR3 nucleotides: TGCAGTGCTAGGACCCGGACAGGGAGATTACAGCCCCAGCATTTT. Translating it yields CSARTRTGRLQPQHF. The chain combines TRBV20-1 with TRBJ1-5; 8 bases are shared with TRBD1. The CDR3 consists of 15 residues. V lost 3 bases and J lost 7; bases outside the gene matches: 11. Germline V lookup: CDR1 DFQATT, CDR2 SNEGSKA (reference sequence).

CDR3 protein: CASSITAGNTIYF. In DNA form, the CDR3 reads TGTGCCAGTAGTATTACAGCCGGAAACACCATATATTTT. The chain couples TRBV19 to TRBJ1-3; D unresolved. This CDR3 comprises 13 residues. Trimming removed 3 bases at V and 4 bases at J, with 7 bases between. Germline V lookup: CDR1 LNHDA, CDR2 SQIVND (reference sequence).

This clonotype was seen only a few times. The V gene is TRBV15, the J gene TRBJ1-2; tentatively, D is TRBD1 (6 bases). In germline, CDR1 is LNHNV, CDR2 YYDKDF (reference sequence). The CDR3 is 17 residues long. Trimming left V 0 bases short and J 1 base short, with 15 bases between. The CDR3 nucleotides read TGTGCCACCAGCAGAGAGACAGGCCAGAGACTTAACTATGGCTACACCTTC. This gives the protein CATSRETGQRLNYGYTF. The variable domain in full, completed from reference TRBV15 and TRBJ1-2, reads DAMVIQNPRYQVTQFGKPVTLSCSQTLNHNVMYWYQQKSSQAPKLLFHYYDKDFNNEADTPDNFQSRRPNTSFCFLDIRSPGLGDTAMYLCATSRETGQRLNYGYTFGSGTRLTVV.

This clonotype has only a few counts. The rearrangement links TRBV9 to TRBJ1-5; D remains ambiguous. This CDR3 is 15 amino acids long. CDR1 is SGDLS, CDR2 YYNGEE, per germline. V was shortened by 0 bases and J by 2 bases, with 9 bases between the two germline ends. DNA for the CDR3: TGTGCCAGCAGCGTAGGCCTTCTTGGCAATCAGCCCCAGCATTTT. Translating gives CASSVGLLGNQPQHF.

The J gene is TRBJ2-1, the V gene TRBV27; D is perhaps TRBD1 (5 bases). The CDR3 runs to 15 residues. CDR1 and CDR2 from the germline V gene are MNHEY and SMNVEV (reference sequence). V was shortened by 3 bases and J by 2 bases, with 11 bases between the two germline ends. Here the CDR3 reads CASSFKGFTYNEQFF. The DNA for the CDR3 is TGTGCCAGCAGTTTCAAGGGGTTTACCTACAATGAGCAGTTCTTC.

The chain links TRBV6-1 to TRBJ2-7; TRBD2 matches at 12 bases. The CDR3 length is 15 residues. Trimming removed 2 bases from V and 3 bases from J; junction bases left unmatched: 2. CDR1 and CDR2 from the germline V gene are MNHNS and SASEGT. In DNA form, the CDR3 reads TGTGCCAGCAGTGAACCGACTAGCGGGAGCTACGAGCAGTACGTC. Translated: CASSEPTSGSYEQYV.

The rearrangement joins TRBV6-5 to TRBJ2-1; 14 positions match TRBD2. The V segment lost 2 bases and the J segment 9 bases; nucleotides outside the gene matches: 3. The V gene's germline CDR1 is MNHEY and CDR2 SVGAGI. The CDR3 is made up of 15 amino acids. This CDR3 is CASSYIGLAGGEQFF. In DNA form, the CDR3 reads TGTGCCAGCAGTTACATTGGACTAGCGGGAGGTGAGCAGTTCTTC.

V is TRBV20-1 and J is TRBJ2-5, with unresolved D. The CDR3 totals 13 residues. The germline CDR1 and CDR2 sequences are DFQATT and SNEGSKA (reference sequence). Trimming stripped 6 bases from V and 1 base from J, with 12 bases between. CDR3 nucleotides: TGCAGTGCCAGAAGAGAGTTCCAAGAGACCCAGTACTTC. It specifies CSARREFQETQYF.

Only a few counts were recorded for this clonotype. This chain joins TRBV5-1 and TRBJ2-1; TRBD1 matches at 9 bases. The CDR3 has 15 amino acids. The germline V gene encodes CDR1 SGHRS and CDR2 YFSETQ. After removal of 4 bases from V and 11 bases from J, the junction contained 13 bases not matched to a gene. DNA of the CDR3: TGCGCCAGCAGCCCCGTGGGACAGGGAGTAACTCAGCAGTTCTTC. Amino acid sequence: CASSPVGQGVTQQFF.

The chain has TRBV7-7 and TRBJ2-1; no clear D gene. Trimming took 2 bases from V and 6 from J, leaving 14 bases between them. The CDR3 is made up of 15 amino acids. In germline, CDR1 is SSHAT, CDR2 FNYEAQ (reference sequence). The CDR3 loop reads CASSLKSGSGNEQFF. DNA of the CDR3: TGTGCCAGCAGCTTAAAGTCCGGAAGTGGCAATGAGCAGTTCTTC.

The V call is TRBV20-1, the J call TRBJ2-3; 7 nucleotides line up with TRBD1. From germline, CDR1 is DFQATT and CDR2 SNEGSKA (reference sequence). The CDR3 totals 13 residues. The V segment lost 5 bases and the J segment 6 bases; nucleotides outside the gene matches: 8. The CDR3 DNA reads TGCAGTGCTCCTGGGACAGAAGGGGATACGCAGTATTTT. Amino acids: CSAPGTEGDTQYF.

The chain joins TRBV29-1 to TRBJ1-1; D not resolved. Between the trimmed V and J ends, which lost 2 bases and 0 bases, there was a span of 4 bases. This CDR3 comprises 12 residues. Germline V gene lookup returns CDR1 SQVTM and CDR2 ANQGSEA. The CDR3 spells CSVEWMNTEAFF. As DNA, the CDR3 is TGCAGCGTTGAATGGATGAACACTGAAGCTTTCTTT.

V and J are TRBV5-5 and TRBJ2-1, with no clear D. Between the trimmed V and J ends, which lost 0 bases and 1 base, there was a span of 11 bases. The CDR3 runs to 16 residues. Germline loops: CDR1 SGHKS, CDR2 YYEKEE (reference sequence). CDR3 loop: CASSLVDWPSYNEQFF. CDR3 in DNA: TGTGCCAGCAGCTTGGTAGACTGGCCATCCTACAATGAGCAGTTCTTC.

The DNA for the CDR3 is TGCACCAGCAGCCAAGATCGCCGGGGCCGCTACGAGCAGTACGTC. This codes for CTSSQDRRGRYEQYV. This sequence joins TRBV1 and TRBJ2-7; the table's TRBD1 call for D was not verified on the DNA. TRBV1 is designated a pseudogene. This CDR3 comprises 15 residues.

The chain couples TRBV6-2 or TRBV6-3 to TRBJ2-7; 10 nucleotides align to TRBD2. The CDR3 contains 14 residues. V was pared by 5 bases and J by 5 bases, with 6 bases of the junction left unmatched. Germline CDR1 reads MNHEY; CDR2 reads SVGEGT. The CDR3 loop is CASSPSGRADEQYF. For the CDR3, the DNA is TGTGCCAGCAGTCCCAGCGGGAGGGCCGACGAGCAGTACTTC.

The chain employs TRBV19 and TRBJ1-5, with D possibly matching TRBD1 (5 bases). Looked up from germline, CDR1 is LNHDA and CDR2 is SQIVND (reference sequence). This CDR3 has 16 amino acids. Trimming left V 0 bases short and J 4 bases short, with 13 bases between. The CDR3 is CASSIDSGRTNQPQHF. The CDR3 coding sequence is TGTGCCAGTAGTATAGATTCGGGACGGACAAATCAGCCCCAGCATTTT.

V gene TRBV2 combines with J gene TRBJ2-3; tentative D call: TRBD2 (6 bases). Trimming removed 5 bases from V and 0 bases from J, with 12 bases in between. The germline CDR1 and CDR2 sequences are SNHLY and FYNNEI. CDR3 size: 15 residues. The CDR3 DNA sequence: TGTGCCAGCAGTAAAACCGGGACTAGCACAGATACGCAGTATTTT. Its translation is CASSKTGTSTDTQYF. The whole variable domain, filled in from reference TRBV2 and TRBJ2-3, reads EPEVTQTPSHQVTQMGQEVILRCVPISNHLYFYWYRQILGQKVEFLVSFYNNEISEKSEIFDDQFSVERPDGSNFTLKIRSTKLEDSAMYFCASSKTGTSTDTQYFGPGTRLTVL.